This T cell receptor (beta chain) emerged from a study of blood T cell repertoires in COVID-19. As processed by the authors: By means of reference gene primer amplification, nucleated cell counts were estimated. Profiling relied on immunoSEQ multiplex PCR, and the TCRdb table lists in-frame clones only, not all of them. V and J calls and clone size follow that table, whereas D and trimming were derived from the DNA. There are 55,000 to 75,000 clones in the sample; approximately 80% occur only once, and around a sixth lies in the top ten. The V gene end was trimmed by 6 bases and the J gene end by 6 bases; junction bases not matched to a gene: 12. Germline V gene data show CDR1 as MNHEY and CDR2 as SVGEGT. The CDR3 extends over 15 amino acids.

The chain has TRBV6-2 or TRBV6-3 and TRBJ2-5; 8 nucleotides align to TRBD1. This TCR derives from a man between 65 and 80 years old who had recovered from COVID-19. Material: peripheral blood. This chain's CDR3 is CASSRTGLSDKTQYF. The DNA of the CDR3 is TGTGCCAGCAGCCGGACAGGGCTGAGTGATAAGACCCAGTACTTC.